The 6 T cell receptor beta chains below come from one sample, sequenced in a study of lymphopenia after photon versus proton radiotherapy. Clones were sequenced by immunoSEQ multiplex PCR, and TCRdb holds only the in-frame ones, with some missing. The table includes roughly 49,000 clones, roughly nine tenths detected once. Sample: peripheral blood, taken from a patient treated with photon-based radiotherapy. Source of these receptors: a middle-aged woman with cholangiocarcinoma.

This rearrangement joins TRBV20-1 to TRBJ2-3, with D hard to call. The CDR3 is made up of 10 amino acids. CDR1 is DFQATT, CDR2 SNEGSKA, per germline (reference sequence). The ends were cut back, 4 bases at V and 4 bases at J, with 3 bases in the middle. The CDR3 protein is CSAKADTQYF. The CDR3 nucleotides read TGCAGTGCTAAGGCAGATACGCAGTATTTT.

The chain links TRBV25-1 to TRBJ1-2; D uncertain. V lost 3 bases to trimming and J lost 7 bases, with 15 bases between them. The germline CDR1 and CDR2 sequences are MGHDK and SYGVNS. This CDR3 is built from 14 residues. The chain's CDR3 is CASSDFGSGVGYTF. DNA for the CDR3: TGTGCCAGCAGTGACTTCGGGTCGGGCGTTGGCTACACCTTC.

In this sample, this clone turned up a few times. The CDR3 DNA follows: TGCGCCAGCAGCCAATCGTGGACCGGGGAGTCTGGCTACACCTTC. Protein: CASSQSWTGESGYTF. The chain links TRBV4-1 to TRBJ1-2; no reliable D call. With 2 bases removed from V and 7 bases from J, the gap between germline ends came to 17 bases. Per germline, CDR1 MGHRA and CDR2 YSYEKL. The CDR3 loop spans 15 amino acids.

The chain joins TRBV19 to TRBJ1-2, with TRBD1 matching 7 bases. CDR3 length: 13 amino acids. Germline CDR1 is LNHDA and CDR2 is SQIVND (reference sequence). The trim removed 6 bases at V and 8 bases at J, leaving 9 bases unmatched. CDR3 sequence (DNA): TGTGCCAGTAGCCGACAGGGTGGTTGGGGCTACACCTTC. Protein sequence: CASSRQGGWGYTF.

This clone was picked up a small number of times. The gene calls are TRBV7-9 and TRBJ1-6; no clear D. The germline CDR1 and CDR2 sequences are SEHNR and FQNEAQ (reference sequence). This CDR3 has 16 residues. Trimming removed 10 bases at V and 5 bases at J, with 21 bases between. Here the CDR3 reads CATQIVLGVDNSPLHF. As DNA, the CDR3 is TGTGCCACCCAGATCGTCCTCGGGGTGGATAATTCACCCCTCCACTTT.

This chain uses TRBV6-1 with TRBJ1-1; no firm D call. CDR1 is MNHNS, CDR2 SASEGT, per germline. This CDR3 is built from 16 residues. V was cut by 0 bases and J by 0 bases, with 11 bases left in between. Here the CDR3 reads CASSEALGPLNTEAFF. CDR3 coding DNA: TGTGCCAGCAGTGAAGCGCTAGGACCGCTGAACACTGAAGCTTTCTTT.